Presented here are 3 T cell receptor delta chains from one specimen sequenced in a study of gammadelta T cells in human blood. TCRdb repeated clone calling on the RT-PCR reads with CATT. The sample includes roughly 990 delta-chain clones, more than 30% of them seen just once. The sequenced sample was Vgamma9Vdelta2 gamma-delta T cells from infant blood. The source is a human donor.

As to this clone: The protein given by TCRdb reflects a much larger clone and differs at residue 12 from this DNA's translation, likely from a read error; the protein shown is the DNA's translation. The chain couples TRDV2 to TRDJ3; TRDD3 matches 7 bases. TCRdb does not report a J gene; here it was assigned by matching the DNA to germline references. The CDR3 totals 19 residues. Germline V gene lookup returns CDR1 GEAIGNYY and CDR2 EKD. The CDR3 protein is CACDTGYAPSSRDTRQMFF. CDR3 nucleotides: TGTGCCTGTGACACAGGATACGCCCCGAGCTCCCGGGACACCCGACAGATGTTTTTC.

No V gene was called here, but the J gene is TRDJ2. The length of the CDR3 is 10 residues. Written as DNA, the CDR3 is TGTAGTGCTTTGACAGCTCAACTCTTCTTT. It is translated as CSALTAQLFF.

Comment on this clone: A far larger clone is one nucleotide away, so this likely arose from a read error. V and J are TRDV2 and TRDJ3; 8 positions agree with TRDD3. TCRdb records no J gene; here it was assigned by comparing the DNA to germline. This CDR3 is built from 18 residues. The germline V gene has CDR1 GEAIGNYY and CDR2 EKD. The CDR3 DNA reads TGTGCCTGTGACACCGCCTGGGGGAGCTCCTGGGGCACCCGACAGATGTTTTTC. Translation gives CACDTAWGSSWGTRQMFF.